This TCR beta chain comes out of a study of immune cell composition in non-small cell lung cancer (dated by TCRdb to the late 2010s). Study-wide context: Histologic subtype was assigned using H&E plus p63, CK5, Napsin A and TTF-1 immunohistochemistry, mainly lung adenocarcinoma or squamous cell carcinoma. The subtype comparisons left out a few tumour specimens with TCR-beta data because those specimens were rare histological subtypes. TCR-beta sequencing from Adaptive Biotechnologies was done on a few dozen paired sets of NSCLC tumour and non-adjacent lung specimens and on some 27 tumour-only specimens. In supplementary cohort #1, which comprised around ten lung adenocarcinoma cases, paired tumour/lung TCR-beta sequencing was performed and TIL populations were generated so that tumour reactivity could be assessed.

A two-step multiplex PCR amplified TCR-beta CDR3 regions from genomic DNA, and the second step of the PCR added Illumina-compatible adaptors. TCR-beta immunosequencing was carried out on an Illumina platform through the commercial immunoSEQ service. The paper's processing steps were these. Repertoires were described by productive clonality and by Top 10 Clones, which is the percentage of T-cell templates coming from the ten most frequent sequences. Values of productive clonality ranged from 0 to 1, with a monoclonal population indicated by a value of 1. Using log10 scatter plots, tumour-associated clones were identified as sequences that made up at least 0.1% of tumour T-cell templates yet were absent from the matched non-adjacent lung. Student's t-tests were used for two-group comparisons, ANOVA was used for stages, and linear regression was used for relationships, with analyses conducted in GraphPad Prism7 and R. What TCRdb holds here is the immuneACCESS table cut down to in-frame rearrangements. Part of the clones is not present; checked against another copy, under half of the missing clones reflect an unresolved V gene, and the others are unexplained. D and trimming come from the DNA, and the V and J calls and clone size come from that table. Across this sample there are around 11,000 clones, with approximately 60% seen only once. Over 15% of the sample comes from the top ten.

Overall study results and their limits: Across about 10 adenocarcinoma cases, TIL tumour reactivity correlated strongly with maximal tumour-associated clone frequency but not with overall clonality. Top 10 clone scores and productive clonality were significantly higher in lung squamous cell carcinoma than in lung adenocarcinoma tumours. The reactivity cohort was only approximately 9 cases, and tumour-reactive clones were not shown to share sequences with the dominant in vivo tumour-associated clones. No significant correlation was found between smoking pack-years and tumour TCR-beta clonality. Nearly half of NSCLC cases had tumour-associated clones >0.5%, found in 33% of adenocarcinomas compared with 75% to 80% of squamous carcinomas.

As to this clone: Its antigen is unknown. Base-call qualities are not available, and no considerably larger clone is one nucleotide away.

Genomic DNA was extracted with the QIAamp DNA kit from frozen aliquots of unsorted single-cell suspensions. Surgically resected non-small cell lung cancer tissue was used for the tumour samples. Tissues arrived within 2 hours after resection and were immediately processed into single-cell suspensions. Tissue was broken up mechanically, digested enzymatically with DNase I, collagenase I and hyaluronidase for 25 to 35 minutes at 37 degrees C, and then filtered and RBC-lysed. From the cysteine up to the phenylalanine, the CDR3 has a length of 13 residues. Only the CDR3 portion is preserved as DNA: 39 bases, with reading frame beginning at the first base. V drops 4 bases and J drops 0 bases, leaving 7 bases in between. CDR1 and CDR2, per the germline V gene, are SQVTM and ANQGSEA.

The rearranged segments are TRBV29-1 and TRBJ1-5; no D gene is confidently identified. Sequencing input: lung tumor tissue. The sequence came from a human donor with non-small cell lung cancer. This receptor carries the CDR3 CSVAENSNQPQHF. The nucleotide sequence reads TGCAGCGTTGCGGAGAATAGCAATCAGCCCCAGCATTTT.